This TCR beta chain appears in the sequencing data of a study of CD8 T cells in ankylosing spondylitis. General observations from the study: Characteristic of ankylosing spondylitis blood, it appeared, was a TCR beta motif comprising several highly homologous variants. According to the report, clones linked to the disease were significantly enriched in matched synovial fluid samples taken from ankylosing spondylitis patients. Peripheral blood samples showed relatively rare disease-linked clones, and these clones were CD8+.

The CDR3 extends over 14 amino acids. The ends were cut back, 3 bases at V and 2 bases at J, with 10 bases in the middle. Quantitative 5'-RACE with molecular barcodes was used to make the TCR beta libraries. Via MiXCR, TCRdb re-called the 5' RACE reads, giving one row per CDR3 protein. The repertoire has 250,000 or so distinct CDR3 sequences, under 12% of them found once; the top ten carry about 3%. This clonotype occurred many times. Antigen: not known. The V and J genes are TRBV23-1 and TRBJ1-2; D remains unclear. TRBV23-1 belongs to the ORF category, with a function that is uncertain. The source material was blood, either unsorted or a sorted T cell fraction (not recorded which). The TCR comes from a male donor with ankylosing spondylitis or in good health (not recorded which). The CDR3 spells CASSQVDVNYGYTF. As DNA, the CDR3 is TGCGCCAGCAGTCAGGTCGACGTGAACTATGGCTACACCTTC.